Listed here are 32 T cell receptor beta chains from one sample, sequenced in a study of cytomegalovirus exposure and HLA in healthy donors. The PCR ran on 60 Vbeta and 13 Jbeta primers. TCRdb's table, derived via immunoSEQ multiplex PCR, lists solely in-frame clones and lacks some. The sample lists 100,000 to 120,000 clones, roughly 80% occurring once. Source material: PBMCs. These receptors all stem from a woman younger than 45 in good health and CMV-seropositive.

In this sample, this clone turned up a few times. The CDR3, as DNA: TGTGCCAGCAGCCGCCAGAATGAGCAGTTCTTC. This translates into CASSRQNEQFF. This chain joins TRBV5-4 and TRBJ2-1; D unresolved. CDR1 and CDR2 from the germline V gene are SGHNT and YYREEE (reference sequence). V lost 4 bases, J lost 7 bases, and 6 bases lay in between. The CDR3 is made up of 11 amino acids.

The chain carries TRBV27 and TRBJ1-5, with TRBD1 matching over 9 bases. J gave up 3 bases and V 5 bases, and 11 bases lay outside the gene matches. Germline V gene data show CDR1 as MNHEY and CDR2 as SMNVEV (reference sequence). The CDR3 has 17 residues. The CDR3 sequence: CASSPTWDRVVNQPQHF. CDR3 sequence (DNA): TGTGCCAGCAGTCCGACTTGGGACAGGGTAGTCAATCAGCCCCAGCATTTT.

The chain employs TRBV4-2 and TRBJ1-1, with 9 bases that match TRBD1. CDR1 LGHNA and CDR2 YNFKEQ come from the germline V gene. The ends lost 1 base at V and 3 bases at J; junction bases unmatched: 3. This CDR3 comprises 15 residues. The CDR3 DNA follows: TGTGCCAGCAGCCAAGCAACAGGGGGCTACACTGAAGCTTTCTTT. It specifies CASSQATGGYTEAFF.

The DNA for the CDR3 is TGTGCCAGCAGTGTTCCCCGACAGGTGAACACCGGGGAGCTGTTTTTT. This encodes CASSVPRQVNTGELFF. This chain connects TRBV2 to TRBJ2-2; D is perhaps TRBD1 (6 bases). Germline loops: CDR1 SNHLY, CDR2 FYNNEI. V was pared by 4 bases and J by 1 base, with 13 bases between. CDR3 length: 16 amino acids. Looking up the rest from reference TRBV2 and TRBJ2-2 gives the full variable domain: EPEVTQTPSHQVTQMGQEVILRCVPISNHLYFYWYRQILGQKVEFLVSFYNNEISEKSEIFDDQFSVERPDGSNFTLKIRSTKLEDSAMYFCASSVPRQVNTGELFFGEGSRLTVL.

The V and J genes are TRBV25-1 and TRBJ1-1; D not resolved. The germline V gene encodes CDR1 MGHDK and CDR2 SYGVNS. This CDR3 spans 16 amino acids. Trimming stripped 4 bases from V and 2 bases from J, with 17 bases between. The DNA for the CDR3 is TGTGCCAGCAGTGTACAATGGACTGGCGGAAACACTGAAGCTTTCTTT. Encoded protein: CASSVQWTGGNTEAFF.

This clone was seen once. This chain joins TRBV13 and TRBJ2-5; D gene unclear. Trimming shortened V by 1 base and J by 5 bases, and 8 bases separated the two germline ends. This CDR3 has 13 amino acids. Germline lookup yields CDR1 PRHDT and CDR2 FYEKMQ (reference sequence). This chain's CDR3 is CASSLAVLETQYF. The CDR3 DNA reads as TGTGCCAGCAGCTTAGCGGTCTTGGAGACCCAGTACTTC.

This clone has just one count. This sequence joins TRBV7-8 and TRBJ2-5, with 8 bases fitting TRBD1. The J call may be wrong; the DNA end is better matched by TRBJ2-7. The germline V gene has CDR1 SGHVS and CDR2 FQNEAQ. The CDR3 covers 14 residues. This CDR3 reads CASSPVDRDHEQYF. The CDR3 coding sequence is TGTGCCAGCAGCCCCGTGGACAGGGATCACGAGCAGTACTTC.

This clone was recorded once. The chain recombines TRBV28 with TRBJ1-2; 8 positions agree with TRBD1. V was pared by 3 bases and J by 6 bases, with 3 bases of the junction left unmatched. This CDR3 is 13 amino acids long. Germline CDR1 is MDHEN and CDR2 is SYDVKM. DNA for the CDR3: TGTGCCAGCAGTTTTTCAGGGGGCAATGGCTACACCTTC. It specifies CASSFSGGNGYTF.

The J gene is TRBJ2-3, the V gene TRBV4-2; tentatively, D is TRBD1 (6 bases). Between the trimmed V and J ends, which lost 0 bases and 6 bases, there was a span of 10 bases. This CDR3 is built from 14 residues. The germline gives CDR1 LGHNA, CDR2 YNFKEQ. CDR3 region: CASSQDTGSDTQYF. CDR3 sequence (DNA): TGTGCCAGCAGCCAAGATACAGGGAGCGATACGCAGTATTTT.

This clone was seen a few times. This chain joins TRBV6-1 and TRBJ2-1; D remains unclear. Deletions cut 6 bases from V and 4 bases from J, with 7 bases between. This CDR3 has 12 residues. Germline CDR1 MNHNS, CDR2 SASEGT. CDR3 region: CASSSEYNEQFF. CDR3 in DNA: TGTGCCAGCAGCTCCGAGTACAATGAGCAGTTCTTC.

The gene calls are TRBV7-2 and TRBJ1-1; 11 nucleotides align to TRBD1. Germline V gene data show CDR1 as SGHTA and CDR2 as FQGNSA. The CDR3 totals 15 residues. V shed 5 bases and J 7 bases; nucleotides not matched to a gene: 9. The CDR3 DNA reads TGTGCCAGCAGCCGGGACAGGGGGTATTCCCATGAAGCTTTCTTT. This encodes CASSRDRGYSHEAFF.

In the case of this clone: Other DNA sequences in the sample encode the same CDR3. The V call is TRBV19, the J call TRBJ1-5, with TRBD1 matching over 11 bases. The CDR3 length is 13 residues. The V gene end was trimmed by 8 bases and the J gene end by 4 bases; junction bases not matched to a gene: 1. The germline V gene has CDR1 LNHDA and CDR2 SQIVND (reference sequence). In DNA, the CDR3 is TGTGCCAGTCGGGACAGGGGGAATCAGCCCCAGCATTTT. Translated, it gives CASRDRGNQPQHF.

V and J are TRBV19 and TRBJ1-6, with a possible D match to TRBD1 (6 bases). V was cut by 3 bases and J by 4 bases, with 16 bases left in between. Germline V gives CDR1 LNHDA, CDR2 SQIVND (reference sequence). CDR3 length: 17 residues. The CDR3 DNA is TGTGCCAGTAGTATTAGATCGGACAGCCTTTATAATTCACCCCTCCACTTT. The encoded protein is CASSIRSDSLYNSPLHF.

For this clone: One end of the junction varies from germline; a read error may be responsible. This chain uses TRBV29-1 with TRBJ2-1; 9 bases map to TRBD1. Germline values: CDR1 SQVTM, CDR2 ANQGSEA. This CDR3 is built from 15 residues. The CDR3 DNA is TGCGGCGTGGGGGAAGGACAGGGGAAAAACAATGAGCAGTTCTTC. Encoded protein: CGVGEGQGKNNEQFF.

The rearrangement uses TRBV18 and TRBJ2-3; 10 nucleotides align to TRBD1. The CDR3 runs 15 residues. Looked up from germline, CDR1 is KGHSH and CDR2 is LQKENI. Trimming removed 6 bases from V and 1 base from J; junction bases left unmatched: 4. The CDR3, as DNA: TGTGCCAGCTCCCGTGGGACAGGGGGCACAGATACGCAGTATTTT. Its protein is CASSRGTGGTDTQYF.

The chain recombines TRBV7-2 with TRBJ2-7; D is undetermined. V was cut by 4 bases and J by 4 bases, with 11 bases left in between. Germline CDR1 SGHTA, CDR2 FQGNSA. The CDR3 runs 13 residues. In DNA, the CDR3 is TGTGCCAGCAGCTCTAGAGATCGGTACGAGCAGTACTTC. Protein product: CASSSRDRYEQYF.

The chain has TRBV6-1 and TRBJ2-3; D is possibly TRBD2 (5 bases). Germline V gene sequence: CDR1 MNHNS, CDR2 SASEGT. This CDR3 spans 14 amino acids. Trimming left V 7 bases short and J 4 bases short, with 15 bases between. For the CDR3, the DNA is TGTGCCAGCATCCAGCGGTTGACCTCAGATACGCAGTATTTT. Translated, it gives CASIQRLTSDTQYF.

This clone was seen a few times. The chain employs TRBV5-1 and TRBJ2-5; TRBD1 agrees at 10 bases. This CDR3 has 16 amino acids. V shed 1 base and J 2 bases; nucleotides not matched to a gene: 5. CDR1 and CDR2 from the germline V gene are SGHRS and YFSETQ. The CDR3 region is CASSLSWDRGQETQYF. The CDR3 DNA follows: TGCGCCAGCAGCTTGAGTTGGGACAGGGGTCAAGAGACCCAGTACTTC.

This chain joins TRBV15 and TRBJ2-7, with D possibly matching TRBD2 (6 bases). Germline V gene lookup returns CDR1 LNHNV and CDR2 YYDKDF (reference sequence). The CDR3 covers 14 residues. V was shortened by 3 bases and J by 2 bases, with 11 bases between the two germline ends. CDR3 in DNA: TGTGCCACCAGCAGGGAGGGGACTCCCTACGAGCAGTACTTC. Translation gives CATSREGTPYEQYF.

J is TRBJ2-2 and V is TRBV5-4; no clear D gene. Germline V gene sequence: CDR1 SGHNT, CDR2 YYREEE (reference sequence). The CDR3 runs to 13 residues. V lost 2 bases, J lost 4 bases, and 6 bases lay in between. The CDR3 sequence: CASSLSSTGELFF. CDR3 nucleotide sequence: TGTGCCAGCAGCTTATCCTCCACCGGGGAGCTGTTTTTT.

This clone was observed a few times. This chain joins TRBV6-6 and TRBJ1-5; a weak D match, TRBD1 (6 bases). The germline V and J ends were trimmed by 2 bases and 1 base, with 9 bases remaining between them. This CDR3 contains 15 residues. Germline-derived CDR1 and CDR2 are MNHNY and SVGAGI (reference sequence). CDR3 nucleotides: TGTGCCAGCAGTTACGCTGACAGGAGCAATCAGCCCCAGCATTTT. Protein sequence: CASSYADRSNQPQHF.

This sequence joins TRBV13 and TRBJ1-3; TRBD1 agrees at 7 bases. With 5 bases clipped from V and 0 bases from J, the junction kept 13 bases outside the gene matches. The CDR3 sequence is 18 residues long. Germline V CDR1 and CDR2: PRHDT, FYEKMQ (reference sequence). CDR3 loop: CASSPVRQGPISGNTIYF. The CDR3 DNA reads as TGTGCCAGCAGCCCCGTACGACAGGGCCCTATCTCTGGAAACACCATATATTTT. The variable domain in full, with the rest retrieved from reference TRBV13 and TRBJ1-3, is AAGVIQSPRHLIKEKRETATLKCYPIPRHDTVYWYQQGPGQDPQFLISFYEKMQSDKGSIPDRFSAQQFSDYHSELNMSSLELGDSALYFCASSPVRQGPISGNTIYFGEGSWLTVV.

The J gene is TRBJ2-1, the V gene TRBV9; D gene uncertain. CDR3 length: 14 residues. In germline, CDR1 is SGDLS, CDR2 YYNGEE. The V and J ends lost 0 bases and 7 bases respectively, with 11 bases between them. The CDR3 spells CASSVGPAGNEQFF. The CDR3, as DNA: TGTGCCAGCAGCGTAGGGCCCGCCGGGAATGAGCAGTTCTTC.

The CDR3 bases are TGCAGTGCTACGGGGGGTAATGAGCAGTTCTTC. This gives the protein CSATGGNEQFF. The rearrangement links TRBV20-1 to TRBJ2-1; 7 nucleotides align to TRBD2. The germline gives CDR1 DFQATT, CDR2 SNEGSKA (reference sequence). V was clipped by 4 bases and J by 7 bases; unmatched bases: 1. The CDR3 has 11 residues.

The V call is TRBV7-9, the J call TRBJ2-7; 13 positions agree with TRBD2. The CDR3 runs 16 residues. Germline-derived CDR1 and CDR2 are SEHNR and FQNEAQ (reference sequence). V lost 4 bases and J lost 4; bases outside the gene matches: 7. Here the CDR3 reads CASSSPGLAGVYEQYF. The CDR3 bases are TGTGCCAGCAGCTCGCCCGGACTAGCGGGAGTGTACGAGCAGTACTTC.

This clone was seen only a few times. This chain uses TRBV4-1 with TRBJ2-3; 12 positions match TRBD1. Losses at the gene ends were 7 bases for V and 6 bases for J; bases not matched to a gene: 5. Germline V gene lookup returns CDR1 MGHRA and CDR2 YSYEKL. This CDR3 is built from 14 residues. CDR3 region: CASTGQGAADTQYF. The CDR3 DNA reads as TGCGCCAGCACGGGACAGGGGGCTGCGGATACGCAGTATTTT.

CDR3: CASSQSLAGGRLNTQYF. The CDR3 bases are TGCGCCAGCAGCCAGTCGTTAGCGGGGGGCAGGTTAAATACGCAGTATTTT. The V and J genes are TRBV4-1 and TRBJ2-3, with 10 bases that match TRBD2. The trim removed 3 bases at V and 7 bases at J, leaving 13 bases unmatched. Germline V lookup: CDR1 MGHRA, CDR2 YSYEKL. This CDR3 region has 17 residues.

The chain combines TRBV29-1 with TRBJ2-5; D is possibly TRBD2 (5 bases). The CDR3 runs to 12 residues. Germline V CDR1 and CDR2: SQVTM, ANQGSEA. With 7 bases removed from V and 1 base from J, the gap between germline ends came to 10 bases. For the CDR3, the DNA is TGCAGCGGAGGGTGGGGCCAAGAGACCCAGTACTTC. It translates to CSGGWGQETQYF.

CDR3: CASSYRRDSSYEQYF. CDR3 bases: TGTGCCAGCAGTTATCGCCGGGACAGTTCCTACGAGCAGTACTTC. The chain couples TRBV6-6 to TRBJ2-7; 7 bases line up with TRBD1. V trimming: 3 bases; J trimming: 1 base; junction bases outside the gene matches: 6. The CDR3 extends over 15 amino acids. The germline V gene encodes CDR1 MNHNY and CDR2 SVGAGI (reference sequence).

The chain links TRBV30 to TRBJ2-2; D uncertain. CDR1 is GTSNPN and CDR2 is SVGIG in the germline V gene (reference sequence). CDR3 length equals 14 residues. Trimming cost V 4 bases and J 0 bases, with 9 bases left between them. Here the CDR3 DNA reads TGTGCCTGGAACGGCGGAACGAACACCGGGGAGCTGTTTTTT. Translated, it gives CAWNGGTNTGELFF.

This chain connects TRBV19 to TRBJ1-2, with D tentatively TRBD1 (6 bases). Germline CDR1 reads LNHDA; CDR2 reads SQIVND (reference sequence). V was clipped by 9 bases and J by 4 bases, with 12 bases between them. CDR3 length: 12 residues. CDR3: CASRTDFYGYTF. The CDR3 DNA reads TGTGCCAGCAGGACAGATTTCTATGGCTACACCTTC.

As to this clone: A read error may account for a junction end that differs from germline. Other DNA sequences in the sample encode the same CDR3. The CDR3: CASRWTGNNSPLHF. The CDR3 DNA reads TGTGCCAGCAGATGGACAGGGAATAATTCCCCCCTCCACTTT. This chain uses TRBV27 with TRBJ1-6; TRBD1 aligns across 8 bases. CDR1 is MNHEY and CDR2 is SMNVEV in the germline V gene (reference sequence). The CDR3 length is 14 residues.